The entry below gives a single TCR beta chain sequence along with its context. Its target is unknown. CDR3 length: 13 amino acids. V lost 5 bases, J lost 5 bases, and 11 bases lay in between. Germline V gene sequence: CDR1 SGHRS, CDR2 YFSETQ. These data come from a study of cytomegalovirus exposure and HLA in healthy donors. Overall study findings and caveats: Based on reports, TCR beta sequences accurately predicted HLA-A and HLA-B alleles for most subjects. It was reported that the classifier diagnosed cytomegalovirus status with high specificity and sensitivity in both the original and validation cohorts.

Primers: 60 Vbeta forward and 13 Jbeta reverse. Clones were read by immunoSEQ multiplex PCR, and TCRdb kept only the in-frame ones, dropping some. This repertoire shows roughly 180,000 clones, under 80% found once; its top ten account for 13%. This clonotype was obtained from a woman aged 50 to 60 in good health and CMV-seropositive. Sample: PBMCs. V is TRBV5-1 and J is TRBJ2-1; unclear D gene. CDR3 DNA: TGCGCCAGCAGAAATCAAAAAAACAATGAGCAGTTCTTC. Protein product: CASRNQKNNEQFF.